This is a list of T cell receptor beta chains from one sample in a study of Graves' ophthalmopathy and Graves' hyperthyroidism. TCRdb reprocessed the multiplex PCR reads with MiXCR, giving one entry per CDR3 protein. The data hold hundreds of thousands of distinct CDR3 sequences, with about a fifth observed a single time. Sample: peripheral blood. The receptors originated from a woman aged 18-29 years with stable Graves' hyperthyroidism. Some clones in this sample may be carry-over from other donors' samples. Each CDR3 is given with its conserved first and last residue. A D gene is named only where the DNA matches it firmly. Clone size is given for some rows only: seen once, a few or many times, or a class if the clone is expanded.

>TRBV7-2|TRBD1|many|TRBJ1-5
CASSSSGGNNQPQHF
TGTGCCAGCAGCTCTTCAGGGGGAAACAATCAGCCCCAGCATTTT
>TRBV6-1|TRBD1|many|TRBJ1-5
CASTYRTGGGNQPQHF
TGTGCCAGCACCTATCGGACAGGGGGCGGCAATCAGCCCCAGCATTTT
>TRBV6-2/TRBV6-3|.|few|TRBJ1-1
CASSFVSGVVYTEAFF
TGTGCCAGCAGTTTTGTTTCAGGGGTAGTCTACACTGAAGCTTTCTTT
>TRBV20-1|.|.|TRBJ1-2
CSARDRGGYTF
TGCAGTGCTAGAGATCGTGGGGGCTACACCTTC
>TRBV28|TRBD2|.|TRBJ2-7
CASSWRGVYEQYF
TGTGCCAGCAGTTGGCGGGGGGTTTACGAGCAGTACTTC
>TRBV27|.|many|TRBJ1-1
CASSFGSQNTEAFF
TGTGCCAGCAGTTTCGGCAGCCAGAACACTGAAGCTTTCTTT
>TRBV3-1|.|few|TRBJ1-6
CASSRGGPVNSPLHF
TGTGCCAGCAGCCGGGGGGGGCCTGTTAATTCACCCCTCCACTTT
>TRBV20-1|TRBD1|many|TRBJ2-7
CSVLGTGDHEQYF
TGCAGTGTCTTGGGGACAGGGGATCACGAGCAGTACTTC
>TRBV20-1|TRBD1|.|TRBJ2-5
CSAGWTGGETQYF
TGCAGTGCTGGCTGGACAGGGGGAGAGACCCAGTACTTC
>TRBV20-1|.|many|TRBJ1-1
CSAVLAEAFF
TGCAGTGCTGTACTGGCTGAAGCTTTCTTT
>TRBV19|.|.|TRBJ2-2
CASNPSGLSDNTGELFF
TGTGCCAGTAATCCAAGCGGCCTATCGGATAACACCGGGGAGCTGTTTTTT
>TRBV28|TRBD1|many|TRBJ1-5
CASTPTPDRARSNQPQHF
TGTGCCAGCACCCCTACGCCGGACAGGGCGAGGAGCAATCAGCCCCAGCATTTT
>TRBV5-1|TRBD2|few|TRBJ2-2
CASSLALAGPNTGELFF
TGCGCCAGCAGCTTGGCCCTAGCGGGCCCGAACACCGGGGAGCTGTTTTTT
>TRBV28|.|many|TRBJ1-5
CASSRGGHDHQPQHF
TGTGCCAGCAGCCGGGGGGGGCACGACCATCAGCCCCAGCATTTT
>TRBV7-3|TRBD2|many|TRBJ2-4
CASSLTGGIDIQYF
TGTGCCAGCAGCTTAACGGGGGGGATTGACATTCAGTACTTC
>TRBV20-1|.|many|TRBJ2-5
CSAREGHETQYF
TGCAGTGCTAGAGAAGGTCACGAGACCCAGTACTTC
>TRBV7-2|.|many|TRBJ1-2
CASSQRDYGYTF
TGTGCCAGCAGCCAAAGGGACTATGGCTACACCTTC
>TRBV20-1|TRBD2|many|TRBJ2-7
CSAVRTSGIYEQYF
TGCAGTGCTGTTAGGACTAGCGGGATCTACGAGCAGTACTTC
>TRBV11-2|TRBD2|many|TRBJ2-7
CASSPTSGSYEQYF
TGTGCCAGCAGCCCAACTAGCGGGTCGTACGAGCAGTACTTC
>TRBV7-2|.|many|TRBJ2-5
CASSELAPETQYF
TGTGCCAGCAGCGAACTAGCTCCAGAGACCCAGTACTTC
>TRBV12-3/TRBV12-4|TRBD1|many|TRBJ1-5
CASSGQVGQPQHF
TGTGCCAGCAGCGGACAGGTTGGTCAGCCCCAGCATTTT
>TRBV5-1|TRBD1|many|TRBJ2-5
CASSYTTGLEETQYF
TGCGCCAGCAGCTACACGACAGGGTTGGAGGAGACCCAGTACTTC
>TRBV7-8|.|many|TRBJ1-5
CASSLGREQPQHF
TGTGCCAGCAGCTTAGGAAGGGAACAGCCCCAGCATTTT
>TRBV2|.|many|TRBJ2-7
CASSESGRANYEQYF
TGTGCCAGCAGTGAATCTGGGCGGGCCAACTACGAGCAGTACTTC
>TRBV3-1|.|.|TRBJ2-7
CASSQGAREQYF
TGTGCCAGCAGCCAAGGGGCAAGGGAGCAGTACTTC
>TRBV28|TRBD1|many|TRBJ1-5
CASSPQGARGQPQHF
TGTGCCAGCAGTCCCCAGGGGGCGCGAGGTCAGCCCCAGCATTTT
>TRBV20-1|.|many|TRBJ1-5
CSARAGLNQPQHF
TGCAGTGCTAGAGCGGGACTCAATCAGCCCCAGCATTTT
>TRBV4-1|TRBD1|.|TRBJ2-7
CASSQEGTGAGEQYF
TGCGCCAGCAGCCAAGAGGGGACAGGGGCTGGCGAGCAGTACTTC
>TRBV11-3|.|many|TRBJ2-2
CASSLDPPGELFF
TGTGCCAGCAGCTTGGACCCACCCGGGGAGCTGTTTTTT
>TRBV5-1|.|many|TRBJ1-1
CASSPDIGEAFF
TGCGCCAGCAGCCCAGACATTGGGGAGGCTTTCTTT
>TRBV6-1|TRBD2|.|TRBJ2-2
CAARLAGDGGELFF
TGTGCCGCGAGGCTAGCGGGAGATGGCGGGGAGCTGTTTTTT
>TRBV12-3/TRBV12-4|.|many|TRBJ1-3
CASRPGRHSGNTIYF
TGTGCCAGCAGACCGGGACGGCACTCTGGAAACACCATATATTTT
>TRBV6-2/TRBV6-3|.|.|TRBJ2-2
CASSSLGVRGAYTGELFF
TGTGCCAGCAGTTCGCTTGGTGTTAGGGGAGCATACACCGGGGAGCTGTTTTTT
>TRBV6-2/TRBV6-3|TRBD1|.|TRBJ1-2
CASSFRDSARGYTF
TGTGCCAGCAGTTTCCGGGACAGCGCTCGGGGCTACACCTTC
>TRBV6-1|.|many|TRBJ1-1
CASSPPGMAGTEAFF
TGTGCCAGCAGTCCGCCAGGAATGGCGGGCACTGAAGCTTTCTTT
>TRBV28|TRBD2|few|TRBJ2-7
CASSYTTSGRNEQYF
TGTGCCAGCAGCTACACGACTAGCGGGAGGAACGAGCAGTACTTC
>TRBV6-5|.|many|TRBJ2-7
CASSYSYLGGAYF
TGTGCCAGCAGTTACTCCTACCTTGGGGGGGCCTACTTC
>TRBV7-9|TRBD1|many|TRBJ1-2
CASSLSRGEGYTF
TGTGCCAGCAGCTTATCCAGGGGGGAAGGCTACACCTTC
>TRBV11-2|.|few|TRBJ1-5
CASSLDPPRCNQPQHF
TGTGCCAGCAGCTTAGATCCCCCCAGATGCAATCAGCCCCAGCATTTT
>TRBV30|.|.|TRBJ1-6
CAWSPRGGVHSPLHF
TGTGCCTGGAGTCCAAGAGGGGGTGTTCATTCACCCCTCCACTTT
>TRBV9|.|many|TRBJ2-6
CASSVAKGANVLTF
TGTGCCAGCAGCGTAGCTAAAGGGGCCAACGTCCTGACTTTC
>TRBV28|.|.|TRBJ2-6
CASSTLWGGANVLTF
TGTGCCAGCAGCACCCTTTGGGGAGGGGCCAACGTCCTGACTTTC
>TRBV6-1|TRBD1|many|TRBJ1-2
CASSERRGQGYGYTF
TGTGCCAGCAGTGAACGGAGAGGACAGGGTTATGGCTACACCTTC
>TRBV12-3/TRBV12-4|.|.|TRBJ1-1
CASSPRQETNTEALF
TGTGCCAGCAGTCCGCGACAGGAGACGAACACTGAAGCTCTCTTT
>TRBV19|.|many|TRBJ2-2
CASSAYSGELFF
TGTGCCAGTAGTGCTTACAGCGGGGAGCTGTTTTTT
>TRBV6-1|.|many|TRBJ2-7
CASSKQTGEQYF
TGTGCCAGCAGTAAACAGACAGGCGAGCAGTACTTC
>TRBV12-5|.|many|TRBJ1-1
CASGLTLGQKNTEAFF
TGTGCTAGTGGTTTGACCCTCGGACAGAAGAACACTGAAGCTTTCTTT
>TRBV14|.|few|TRBJ2-7
CASSQKLGGQSYEQYF
TGTGCCAGCAGCCAAAAGTTGGGGGGGCAGTCCTACGAGCAGTACTTC
>TRBV15|TRBD2|few|TRBJ2-7
CATSRDRGGRVYEQYF
TGTGCCACCAGCAGAGATCGCGGCGGGAGGGTCTACGAGCAGTACTTC
>TRBV20-1|TRBD1|many|TRBJ1-2
CSARAGTAYGYTF
TGCAGTGCTAGAGCCGGGACAGCCTATGGCTACACCTTC